This passage covers 23 T cell receptor beta chains from one sample sequenced in a study of cytomegalovirus exposure and HLA in healthy donors. PCR used 60 Vbeta primers and 13 Jbeta primers. The protocol was immunoSEQ multiplex PCR, while the TCRdb copy is restricted to in-frame clones and leaves out a portion. Among approximately 160,000 clones listed, over 60% were seen once. Sequenced sample: PBMCs. All receptors come from a male donor in good health and CMV-seronegative.

This clone was counted only a few times. J is TRBJ2-7 and V is TRBV4-2, with 7 bases matching TRBD1. Germline CDR1 and CDR2: LGHNA and YNFKEQ. The CDR3 contains 15 residues. J was trimmed by 0 bases and V by 4 bases; bases with no gene match: 6. CDR3 nucleotides: TGTGCCAGCAGCCCTGGACAGGATCCCTCCTACGAGCAGTACTTC. It codes for CASSPGQDPSYEQYF.

This clone was detected only a few times. The rearrangement links TRBV7-3 to TRBJ2-3, with TRBD2 matching over 10 bases. Trimming removed 6 bases from V and 1 base from J; junction bases left unmatched: 4. The CDR3 length is 15 residues. Germline V gene data show CDR1 as SGHTA and CDR2 as FQGTGA. The CDR3 DNA reads as TGTGCCAGCAGTTCTGGACTAGCGGGCACAGATACGCAGTATTTT. This sequence encodes CASSSGLAGTDTQYF.

This clone was observed a few times. The chain carries TRBV7-3 and TRBJ2-2; 10 nucleotides match TRBD2. This CDR3 is built from 14 residues. The J segment lost 2 bases and the V segment lost 6 bases, leaving 0 bases of the junction unmatched. CDR1 is SGHTA and CDR2 is FQGTGA in the germline V gene. CDR3 nucleotide sequence: TGTGCCAGCAGACTAGCGGGAAACACCGGGGAGCTGTTTTTT. Its translation is CASRLAGNTGELFF.

This chain connects TRBV9 to TRBJ2-3, with a weak D call TRBD2 (6 bases). V lost 0 bases, J lost 0 bases, and 11 bases lay in between. The CDR3 runs to 16 residues. The germline CDR1 and CDR2 sequences are SGDLS and YYNGEE. The CDR3 coding sequence is TGTGCCAGCAGCGTAGCTGCGGGAAGGAGCACAGATACGCAGTATTTT. Protein: CASSVAAGRSTDTQYF.

V and J are TRBV21-1 and TRBJ2-1; TRBD2 reflects the table's D call only, with no check against the DNA. TRBV21-1 is described as a pseudogene. The CDR3 is 19 amino acids. CDR3 coding DNA: TGTGCCAGCAGCAACCGAAAAAGCGACTTTTCGTGGGGGGGCAATGAGCAGTTCTTC. This gives the protein CASSNRKSDFSWGGNEQFF.

This rearrangement joins TRBV5-5 to TRBJ1-1, with TRBD1 matching 10 bases. CDR1 and CDR2 (germline): SGHKS, YYEKEE (reference sequence). J gave up 5 bases and V 2 bases, and 3 bases lay outside the gene matches. The length of the CDR3 is 14 residues. The CDR3 here is CASSFGTGDTEAFF. CDR3 in DNA: TGTGCCAGCAGCTTCGGGACAGGGGATACTGAAGCTTTCTTT.

The rearrangement joins TRBV13 to TRBJ1-5; TRBD1 might be the D (5 bases). CDR1 and CDR2 from the germline V gene are PRHDT and FYEKMQ (reference sequence). V was clipped by 5 bases and J by 5 bases, with 10 bases between them. CDR3 size: 13 residues. The CDR3 reads CASSLTVDQPQHF. DNA for the CDR3: TGTGCCAGCAGCCTGACAGTAGATCAGCCCCAGCATTTT.

The V gene is TRBV19, the J gene TRBJ2-7, with D perhaps TRBD1 (6 bases). The length of the CDR3 is 14 residues. From germline, CDR1 is LNHDA and CDR2 SQIVND (reference sequence). V was trimmed by 1 base and J by 6 bases, leaving 13 bases between them. CDR3 nucleotides: TGTGCCAGTAGTATAGGTTTACAGGGCGTCGAGCAGTACTTC. This gives the protein CASSIGLQGVEQYF.

The CDR3 DNA follows: TGCGCCAGCAGTCAGGTAAGGGGACAGGGCATCTCTGGGGCCAACGTCCTGACTTTC. Protein sequence: CASSQVRGQGISGANVLTF. V gene TRBV23-1 combines with J gene TRBJ2-6, with 9 bases lining up with TRBD1. TRBV23-1 is placed among ORFs of uncertain function. The CDR3 sequence is 19 residues long. V was pared by 3 bases and J by 0 bases, with 9 bases of the junction left unmatched.

The V call is TRBV4-3, the J call TRBJ2-1, with TRBD1 matching over 9 bases. Germline trimming cut 1 base from V and 1 base from J; bases unmatched to any gene: 2. Germline loops: CDR1 LGHNA, CDR2 YSLEER. The CDR3 contains 16 residues. The CDR3 DNA is TGCGCCAGCAGCCAAGTAGGACAGGGGTCCTACAATGAGCAGTTCTTC. Its translation: CASSQVGQGSYNEQFF.

The rearrangement uses TRBV5-1 and TRBJ2-5; 8 nucleotides align to TRBD1. CDR1 is SGHRS, CDR2 YFSETQ, per germline. V was clipped by 3 bases and J by 4 bases; unmatched bases: 8. This CDR3 is built from 15 residues. CDR3 sequence reads: CASSSDRVSVETQYF. CDR3 nucleotides: TGCGCCAGCAGCTCGGACAGGGTATCGGTAGAGACCCAGTACTTC.

The chain links TRBV30 to TRBJ1-5; D may be TRBD1 (6 bases). V was pared by 5 bases and J by 6 bases, with 14 bases between. This CDR3 region has 13 residues. Germline CDR1 is GTSNPN and CDR2 is SVGIG (reference sequence). The DNA for the CDR3 is TGTGCCTGGCGGGGGGGCGCGGGTCAGCCCCAGCATTTT. It translates to CAWRGGAGQPQHF.

The chain couples TRBV4-1 to TRBJ2-1, with TRBD1 as a possible D gene (6 bases). V lost 4 bases to trimming and J lost 7 bases, with 17 bases between them. The CDR3 runs to 15 residues. Germline assignment: CDR1 MGHRA and CDR2 YSYEKL. CDR3 nucleotide sequence: TGCGCCAGCAGCCCTAGACAGGAGGCCCCTAATGAGCAGTTCTTC. It specifies CASSPRQEAPNEQFF.

V is TRBV5-1 and J is TRBJ2-7, with 7 positions matching TRBD1. V was pared by 3 bases and J by 5 bases, with 8 bases of the junction left unmatched. Germline V lookup: CDR1 SGHRS, CDR2 YFSETQ. The CDR3 is 14 amino acids. DNA of the CDR3: TGCGCCAGCAGCTACGACAGGGCCGGGAACGAGCAGTACTTC. Translating gives CASSYDRAGNEQYF.

This clone was recorded a few times. The chain uses TRBV9 and TRBJ1-4; maybe TRBD1 (6 bases). V was trimmed by 0 bases and J by 7 bases, leaving 19 bases between them. CDR3 length: 17 amino acids. Germline loops: CDR1 SGDLS, CDR2 YYNGEE. Written as DNA, the CDR3 is TGTGCCAGCAGCGTAGGCCCACAACAGGGACGAGGTGAAAAACTGTTTTTT. It encodes CASSVGPQQGRGEKLFF.

This clone came up a few times. The chain is built from TRBV30 and TRBJ2-7; TRBD2 agrees at 11 bases. CDR3 length equals 15 residues. Germline CDR1 is GTSNPN and CDR2 is SVGIG (reference sequence). V shed 2 bases and J 6 bases; nucleotides not matched to a gene: 9. The CDR3 DNA follows: TGTGCCTGGAGTAGGGATACTAGCGGGAGTGGCGAGCAGTACTTC. It codes for CAWSRDTSGSGEQYF.

This sequence joins TRBV18 and TRBJ2-7, with 10 bases identical to TRBD1. The V gene end was trimmed by 0 bases and the J gene end by 3 bases; junction bases not matched to a gene: 5. The CDR3 has 16 amino acids. Germline V lookup: CDR1 KGHSH, CDR2 LQKENI. CDR3 amino acids: CASSPPGTGAVYEQYF. The CDR3 DNA follows: TGTGCCAGCTCACCACCGGGGACAGGGGCGGTCTACGAGCAGTACTTC.

The rearrangement links TRBV6-6 to TRBJ1-1; D remains ambiguous. This CDR3 spans 13 amino acids. Germline V gene data show CDR1 as MNHNY and CDR2 as SVGAGI (reference sequence). Trimming removed 7 bases from V and 1 base from J, with 10 bases in between. The CDR3 sequence is CASIRLGNTEAFF. The CDR3 DNA sequence: TGTGCCAGCATCCGACTGGGGAACACTGAAGCTTTCTTT.

V and J are TRBV5-1 and TRBJ1-2; D is perhaps TRBD1 (5 bases). Germline V gene data show CDR1 as SGHRS and CDR2 as YFSETQ. Trimming pared 0 bases from V and 6 bases from J, leaving 15 bases between. This CDR3 contains 15 residues. The CDR3 sequence is CASSLGLGGPHGYTF. The CDR3 bases are TGCGCCAGCAGCTTGGGTCTCGGGGGTCCCCATGGCTACACCTTC.

The CDR3 DNA reads TGTGCCAGCAGCCCCGGACTTCTATCCAATGAGCAGTTCTTC. Its translation is CASSPGLLSNEQFF. The chain uses TRBV7-2 and TRBJ2-1; the D gene is possibly TRBD2 (5 bases). Germline V gives CDR1 SGHTA, CDR2 FQGNSA. The CDR3 sequence is 14 residues long. The V gene lost 5 bases and the J gene lost 6 bases, with 14 bases spanning the gap.

The V and J genes are TRBV27 and TRBJ1-5, with a weak D call TRBD1 (6 bases). The CDR3 extends over 15 amino acids. Germline lookup yields CDR1 MNHEY and CDR2 SMNVEV (reference sequence). With 2 bases removed from V and 3 bases from J, the gap between germline ends came to 11 bases. CDR3 residues: CASSLRGQTNQPQHF. CDR3 DNA sequence: TGTGCCAGCAGTTTAAGGGGACAAACCAATCAGCCCCAGCATTTT.

This chain uses TRBV7-9 with TRBJ1-1; a possible D gene is TRBD1 (5 bases). With 1 base removed from V and 6 bases from J, the gap between germline ends came to 6 bases. CDR3 length: 12 residues. From germline, CDR1 is SEHNR and CDR2 FQNEAQ (reference sequence). The CDR3 here is CASSLVQAEAFF. The CDR3 DNA follows: TGTGCCAGCAGCTTAGTACAGGCTGAAGCTTTCTTT. The complete variable domain, with remaining parts taken from reference TRBV7-9 and TRBJ1-1, reads DTGVSQNPRHKITKRGQNVTFRCDPISEHNRLYWYRQTLGQGPEFLTYFQNEAQLEKSRLLSDRFSAERPKGSFSTLEIQRTEQGDSAMYLCASSLVQAEAFFGQGTRLTVV.

This rearrangement joins TRBV30 to TRBJ1-3, with D uncertain. CDR1 and CDR2 (germline): GTSNPN, SVGIG (reference sequence). The CDR3 runs 13 residues. V was pared by 2 bases and J by 4 bases, with 9 bases between. The DNA for the CDR3 is TGTGCCTGGAGTCCAGGAAGGGGAAACACCATATATTTT. It specifies CAWSPGRGNTIYF.